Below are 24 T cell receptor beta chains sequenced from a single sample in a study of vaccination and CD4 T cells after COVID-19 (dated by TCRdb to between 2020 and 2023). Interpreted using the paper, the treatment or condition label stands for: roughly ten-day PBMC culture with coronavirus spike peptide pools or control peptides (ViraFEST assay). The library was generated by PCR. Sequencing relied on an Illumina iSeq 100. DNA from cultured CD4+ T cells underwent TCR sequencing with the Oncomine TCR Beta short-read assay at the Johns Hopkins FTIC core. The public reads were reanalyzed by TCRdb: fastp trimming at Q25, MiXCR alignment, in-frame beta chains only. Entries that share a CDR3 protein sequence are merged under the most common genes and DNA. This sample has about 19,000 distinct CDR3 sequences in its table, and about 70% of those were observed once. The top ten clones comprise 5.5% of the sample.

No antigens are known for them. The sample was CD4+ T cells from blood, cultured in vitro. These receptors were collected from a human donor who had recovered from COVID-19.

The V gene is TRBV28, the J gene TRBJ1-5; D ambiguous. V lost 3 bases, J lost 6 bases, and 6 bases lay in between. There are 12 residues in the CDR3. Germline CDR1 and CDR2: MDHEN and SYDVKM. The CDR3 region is CASSFVVQPQHF. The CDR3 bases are TGTGCCAGCAGTTTTGTTGTTCAGCCCCAGCATTTT.

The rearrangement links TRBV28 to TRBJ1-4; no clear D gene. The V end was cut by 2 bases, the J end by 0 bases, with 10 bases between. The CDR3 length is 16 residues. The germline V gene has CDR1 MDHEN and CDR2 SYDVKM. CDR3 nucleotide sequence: TGTGCCAGCAGTTTACTTACTCTGACAACTAATGAAAAACTGTTTTTT. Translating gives CASSLLTLTTNEKLFF.

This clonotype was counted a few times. CDR3 loop: CSAGEGNHGYTF. The CDR3, as DNA: TGCAGTGCCGGGGAGGGGAATCATGGCTACACCTTC. The chain is built from TRBV20-1 and TRBJ1-2; TRBD1 might be the D (5 bases). Germline CDR1 reads DFQATT; CDR2 reads SNEGSKA (reference sequence). CDR3 length: 12 residues. The ends were cut back, 6 bases at V and 6 bases at J, with 14 bases in the middle.

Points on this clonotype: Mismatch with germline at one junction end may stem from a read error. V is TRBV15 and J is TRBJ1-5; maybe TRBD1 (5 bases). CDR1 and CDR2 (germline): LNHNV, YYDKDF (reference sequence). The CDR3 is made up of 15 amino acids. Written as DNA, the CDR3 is TGTGCCACCAACAGAGCCAGGGTTAGCAATCAGCCCCAGCATTTT. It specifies CATNRARVSNQPQHF. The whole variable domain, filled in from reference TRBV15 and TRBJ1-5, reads DAMVIQNPRYQVTQFGKPVTLSCSQTLNHNVMYWYQQKSSQAPKLLFHYYDKDFNNEADTPDNFQSRRPNTSFCFLDIRSPGLGDTAMYLCATNRARVSNQPQHFGDGTRLSIL.

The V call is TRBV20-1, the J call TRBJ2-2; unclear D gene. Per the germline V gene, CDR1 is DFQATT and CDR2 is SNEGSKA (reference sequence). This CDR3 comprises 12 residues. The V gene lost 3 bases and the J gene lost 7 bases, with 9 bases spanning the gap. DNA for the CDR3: TGCAGTGCTAGGATGGCTAGCGGGGAGCTGTTTTTT. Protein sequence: CSARMASGELFF.

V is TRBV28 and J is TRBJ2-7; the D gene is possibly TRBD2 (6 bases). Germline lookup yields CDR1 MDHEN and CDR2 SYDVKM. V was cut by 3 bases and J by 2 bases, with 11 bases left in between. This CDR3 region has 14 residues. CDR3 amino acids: CASSFSGGAYEQYF. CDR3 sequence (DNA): TGTGCCAGCAGTTTTAGCGGAGGGGCCTACGAGCAGTACTTC. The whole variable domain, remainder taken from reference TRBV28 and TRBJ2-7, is DVKVTQSSRYLVKRTGEKVFLECVQDMDHENMFWYRQDPGLGLRLIYFSYDVKMKEKGDIPEGYSVSREKKERFSLILESASTNQTSMYLCASSFSGGAYEQYFGPGTRLTVT.

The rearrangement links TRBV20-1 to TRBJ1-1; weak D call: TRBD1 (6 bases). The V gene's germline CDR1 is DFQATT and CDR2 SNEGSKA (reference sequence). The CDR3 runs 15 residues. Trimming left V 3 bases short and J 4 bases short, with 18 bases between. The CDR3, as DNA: TGCAGTGCTAGTTTGGCAGCCCGAGGGGGCACTGAAGCTTTCTTT. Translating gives CSASLAARGGTEAFF.

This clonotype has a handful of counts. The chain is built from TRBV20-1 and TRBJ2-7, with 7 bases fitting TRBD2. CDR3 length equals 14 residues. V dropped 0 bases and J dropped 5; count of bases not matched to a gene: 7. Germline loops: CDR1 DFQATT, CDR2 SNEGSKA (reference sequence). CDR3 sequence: CSARDREGPHEQYF. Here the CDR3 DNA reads TGCAGTGCTAGAGATAGGGAGGGCCCCCACGAGCAGTACTTC.

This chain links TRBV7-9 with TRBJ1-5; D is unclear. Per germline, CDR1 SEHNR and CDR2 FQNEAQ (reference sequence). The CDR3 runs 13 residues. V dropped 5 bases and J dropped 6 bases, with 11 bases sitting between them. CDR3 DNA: TGTGCCAGCAGCAAAAGTTGGGGTCAGCCCCAGCATTTT. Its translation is CASSKSWGQPQHF.

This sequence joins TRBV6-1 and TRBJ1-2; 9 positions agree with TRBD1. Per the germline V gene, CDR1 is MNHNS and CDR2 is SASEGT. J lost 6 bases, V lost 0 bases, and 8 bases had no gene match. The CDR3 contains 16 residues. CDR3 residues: CASSEAWTGVYNGYTF. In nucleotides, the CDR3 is TGTGCCAGCAGTGAAGCGTGGACAGGGGTATACAATGGCTACACCTTC.

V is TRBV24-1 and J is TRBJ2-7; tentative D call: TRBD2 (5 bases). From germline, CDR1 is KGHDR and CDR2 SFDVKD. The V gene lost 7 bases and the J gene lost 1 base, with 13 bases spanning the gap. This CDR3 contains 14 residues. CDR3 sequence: CATSGVGPSYEQYF. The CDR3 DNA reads TGTGCCACCAGCGGGGTCGGCCCATCCTACGAGCAGTACTTC.

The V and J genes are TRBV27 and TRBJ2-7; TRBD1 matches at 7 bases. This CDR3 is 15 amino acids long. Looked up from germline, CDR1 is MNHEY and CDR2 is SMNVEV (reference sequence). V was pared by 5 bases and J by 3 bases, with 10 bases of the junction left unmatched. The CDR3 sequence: CASSPRTGALYEQYF. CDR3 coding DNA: TGTGCCAGCAGTCCGCGGACAGGAGCACTCTACGAGCAGTACTTC.

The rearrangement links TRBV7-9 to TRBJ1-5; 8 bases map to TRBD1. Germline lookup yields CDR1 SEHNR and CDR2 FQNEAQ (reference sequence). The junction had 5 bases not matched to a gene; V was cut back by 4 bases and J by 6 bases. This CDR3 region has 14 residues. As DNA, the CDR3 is TGTGCCAGCAGCTCAGACAGGGGTACTCAGCCCCAGCATTTT. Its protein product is CASSSDRGTQPQHF.

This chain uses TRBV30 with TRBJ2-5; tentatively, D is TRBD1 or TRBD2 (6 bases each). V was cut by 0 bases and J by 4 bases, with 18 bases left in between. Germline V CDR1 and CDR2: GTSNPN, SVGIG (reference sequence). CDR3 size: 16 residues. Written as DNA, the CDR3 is TGTGCCTGGAGTGTAGGGGGGACAAAAAGGCGAGAGACCCAGTACTTC. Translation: CAWSVGGTKRRETQYF.

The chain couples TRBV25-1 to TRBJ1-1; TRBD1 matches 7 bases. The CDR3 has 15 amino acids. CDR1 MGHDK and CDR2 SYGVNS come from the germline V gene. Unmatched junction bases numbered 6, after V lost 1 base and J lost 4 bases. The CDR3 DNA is TGTGCCAGCAGTGAATCACAGGGGCGCCGCACTGAAGCTTTCTTT. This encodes CASSESQGRRTEAFF.

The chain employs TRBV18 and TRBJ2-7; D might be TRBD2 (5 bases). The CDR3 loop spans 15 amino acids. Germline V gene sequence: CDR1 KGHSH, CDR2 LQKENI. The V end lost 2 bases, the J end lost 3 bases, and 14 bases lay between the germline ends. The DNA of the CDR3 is TGTGCCAGCTCACCAAACCTCCCGGGGATCTACGAGCAGTACTTC. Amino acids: CASSPNLPGIYEQYF.

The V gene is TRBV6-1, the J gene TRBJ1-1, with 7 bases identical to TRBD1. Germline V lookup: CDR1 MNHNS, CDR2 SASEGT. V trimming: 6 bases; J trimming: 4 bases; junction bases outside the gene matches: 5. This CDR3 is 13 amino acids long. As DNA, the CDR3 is TGTGCCAGCAGGAGGGGGCTAGGCACTGAAGCTTTCTTT. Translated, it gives CASRRGLGTEAFF.

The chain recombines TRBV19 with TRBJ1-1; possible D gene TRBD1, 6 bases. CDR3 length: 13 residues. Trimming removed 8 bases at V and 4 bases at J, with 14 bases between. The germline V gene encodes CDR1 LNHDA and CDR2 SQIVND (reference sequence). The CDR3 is CASGQSGGTEAFF. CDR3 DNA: TGTGCCAGTGGACAGTCGGGGGGCACTGAAGCTTTCTTT.

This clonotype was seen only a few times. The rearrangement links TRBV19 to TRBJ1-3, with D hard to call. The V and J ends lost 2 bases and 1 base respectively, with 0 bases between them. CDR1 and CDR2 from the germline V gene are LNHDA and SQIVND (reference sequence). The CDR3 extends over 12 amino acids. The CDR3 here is CASSISGNTIYF. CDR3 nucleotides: TGTGCCAGTAGTATATCTGGAAACACCATATATTTT.

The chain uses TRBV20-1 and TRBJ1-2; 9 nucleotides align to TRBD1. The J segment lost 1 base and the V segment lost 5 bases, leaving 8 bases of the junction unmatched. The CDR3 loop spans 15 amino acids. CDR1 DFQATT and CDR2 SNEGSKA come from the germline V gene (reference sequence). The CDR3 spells CSAPPGQGVNYGYTF. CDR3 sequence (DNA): TGCAGTGCTCCACCGGGACAGGGAGTTAACTATGGCTACACCTTC.

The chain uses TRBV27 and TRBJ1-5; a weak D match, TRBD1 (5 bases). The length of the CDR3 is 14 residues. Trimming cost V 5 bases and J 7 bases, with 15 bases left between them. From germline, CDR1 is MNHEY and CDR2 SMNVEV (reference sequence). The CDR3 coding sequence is TGTGCCAGCAGTCAGACTCGGGGCGGGCAGCCCCAGCATTTT. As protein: CASSQTRGGQPQHF.

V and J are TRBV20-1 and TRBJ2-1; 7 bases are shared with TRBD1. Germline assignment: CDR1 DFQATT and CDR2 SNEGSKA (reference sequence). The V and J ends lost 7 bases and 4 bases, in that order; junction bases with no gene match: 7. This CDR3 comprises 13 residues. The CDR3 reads CSGQGGRYNEQFF. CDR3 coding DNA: TGCAGTGGACAGGGCGGAAGATACAATGAGCAGTTCTTC.

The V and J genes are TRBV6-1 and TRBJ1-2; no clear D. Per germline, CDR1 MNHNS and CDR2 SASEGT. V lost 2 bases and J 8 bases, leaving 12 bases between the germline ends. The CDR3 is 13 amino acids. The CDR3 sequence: CASSESREMGYTF. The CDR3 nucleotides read TGTGCCAGCAGTGAATCTAGGGAGATGGGCTACACCTTC.

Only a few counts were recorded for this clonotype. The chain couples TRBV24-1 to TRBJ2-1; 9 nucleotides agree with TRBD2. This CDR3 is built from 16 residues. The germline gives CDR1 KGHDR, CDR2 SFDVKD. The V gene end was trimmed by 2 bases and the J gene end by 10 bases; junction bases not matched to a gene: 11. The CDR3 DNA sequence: TGTGCCACCAGTGATTCTAGCGGGACCTACGTTGGGGAGCAGTTCTTC. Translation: CATSDSSGTYVGEQFF.